This TCR beta chain was sequenced during a study of cytomegalovirus exposure and HLA in healthy donors. CDR3 size: 16 residues. Germline CDR1 MNHNY, CDR2 SVGAGI (reference sequence). V lost 4 bases to trimming and J lost 6 bases; unmatched junction nucleotides: 12. Generated by immunoSEQ multiplex PCR, the TCRdb table keeps only in-frame clones and is missing some. The data show approximately 110,000 clones, just under 95% seen once. The sequence came from a woman under 30 in good health and CMV-seronegative. Sequenced: PBMCs. V and J are TRBV6-6 and TRBJ2-1, with 7 positions matching TRBD2. The CDR3, as DNA: TGTGCCAGCAGTTTTTCATGGACGGGAGGTCGCAATGAGCAGTTCTTC. Protein: CASSFSWTGGRNEQFF.